This entry lists 27 T cell receptor beta chains sequenced from one sample in a study of CD8+ T cells in alopecia areata. The authors extracted RNA and reverse transcribed it into cDNA as the sequencing template. The protocol was immunoSEQ multiplex PCR, while the TCRdb copy is restricted to in-frame clones and leaves out a portion. Here the sample spans about 150,000 clones, 45% to 60% being singletons. The material sequenced was CD4+ T cells sorted from blood. The receptors were gathered from a human donor with alopecia areata.

This clone appeared a single time. Other DNA sequences of this sample code for an identical CDR3. CDR3 loop: CASSLSSGSYNEQFF. CDR3 DNA sequence: TGTGCCAGCAGCTTATCTAGCGGCTCCTACAATGAGCAGTTCTTC. The rearrangement uses TRBV7-2 and TRBJ2-1, with 7 bases lining up with TRBD2. CDR3 length: 15 amino acids. The V and J ends lost 2 bases and 0 bases, in that order; junction bases with no gene match: 1. Per the germline V gene, CDR1 is SGHTA and CDR2 is FQGNSA.

The V and J genes are TRBV7-8 and TRBJ2-2; D may be TRBD2 (6 bases). The germline CDR1 and CDR2 sequences are SGHVS and FQNEAQ. V was clipped by 4 bases and J by 6 bases, with 12 bases between them. This CDR3 is built from 14 residues. Written as DNA, the CDR3 is TGTGCCAGCAGCTCAACGGACTACTCCGGGGAGCTGTTTTTT. Translating it yields CASSSTDYSGELFF.

The CDR3 loop reads CASSLREYNEQFF. CDR3 coding DNA: TGTGCCAGCAGCCTTAGGGAGTACAATGAGCAGTTCTTC. V usage is TRBV7-2 and J usage is TRBJ2-1; possibly TRBD2 for D (5 bases). V shed 5 bases and J shed 4 bases, with 9 bases lying between them. This CDR3 contains 13 residues. The germline CDR1 and CDR2 sequences are SGHTA and FQGNSA.

The chain is built from TRBV5-1 and TRBJ2-1; 11 bases match TRBD2. The CDR3 totals 16 residues. The V and J ends lost 1 base and 6 bases, in that order; junction bases with no gene match: 6. Germline CDR1 reads SGHRS; CDR2 reads YFSETQ. CDR3 sequence: CASSLRLAGKLNEQFF. The CDR3 nucleotides read TGCGCCAGCAGCTTGCGACTAGCGGGAAAACTCAATGAGCAGTTCTTC.

The rearrangement joins TRBV5-4 to TRBJ2-2; D is possibly TRBD1 (5 bases). V lost 4 bases and J lost 1, with 8 bases in between. Per germline, CDR1 SGHNT and CDR2 YYREEE (reference sequence). The CDR3 consists of 14 residues. This CDR3 reads CASSATGNTGELFF. In DNA, the CDR3 is TGTGCCAGCAGCGCCACAGGGAACACCGGGGAGCTGTTTTTT.

CDR3 in amino acids: CASRDGYYEQYF. DNA of the CDR3: TGTGCCAGCCGGGACGGTTACTACGAGCAGTACTTC. This chain links TRBV28 with TRBJ2-7; TRBD1 or TRBD2 may be the D gene (5 bases each). The CDR3 consists of 12 residues. CDR1 is MDHEN, CDR2 SYDVKM, per germline. V was shortened by 8 bases and J by 3 bases, with 11 bases between the two germline ends.

This rearrangement joins TRBV29-1 to TRBJ2-2; 9 positions agree with TRBD2. CDR3 size: 14 residues. CDR1 and CDR2 (germline): SQVTM, ANQGSEA. Germline trimming cut 6 bases from V and 3 bases from J; bases unmatched to any gene: 5. CDR3 nucleotide sequence: TGCAGCGTGAGAAGCGGGAGGTACACCGGGGAGCTGTTTTTT. This sequence encodes CSVRSGRYTGELFF.

The chain uses TRBV28 and TRBJ2-7, with D possibly being TRBD2 (5 bases). V was pared by 6 bases and J by 5 bases, with 11 bases between. Germline CDR1 is MDHEN and CDR2 is SYDVKM. This CDR3 has 12 amino acids. The CDR3 DNA reads as TGTGCCAGCAGCACTACTAGAGACGAGCAGTACTTC. Protein: CASSTTRDEQYF.

This clone was seen a single time. The genes are TRBV5-1 and TRBJ1-2; 9 positions agree with TRBD1. Trimming at V came to 4 bases and at J to 7 bases, leaving 8 bases not matched to a gene. The CDR3 length is 14 residues. Germline V gene lookup returns CDR1 SGHRS and CDR2 YFSETQ. The chain's CDR3 is CASSPGQGGRGYTF. Written as DNA, the CDR3 is TGCGCCAGCAGCCCGGGACAGGGAGGACGTGGCTACACCTTC.

The V and J genes are TRBV4-2 and TRBJ1-2; D gene unclear. The CDR3 is 13 residues long. Germline V gene data show CDR1 as LGHNA and CDR2 as YNFKEQ. Trimming shortened V by 0 bases and J by 4 bases, and 6 bases separated the two germline ends. The CDR3 DNA reads as TGTGCCAGCAGCCAAGACGGCACCTATGGCTACACCTTC. Translating it yields CASSQDGTYGYTF.

The chain uses TRBV29-1 and TRBJ2-5; D is undetermined. CDR3 length: 13 residues. Germline assignment: CDR1 SQVTM and CDR2 ANQGSEA. The ends were cut back, 8 bases at V and 1 base at J, with 14 bases in the middle. CDR3 DNA sequence: TGCAGCACACCCCGGCTGCCCCAAGAGACCCAGTACTTC. Amino acids: CSTPRLPQETQYF. Full variable domain (remainder filled in from reference TRBV29-1 and TRBJ2-5): SAVISQKPSRDICQRGTSLTIQCQVDSQVTMMFWYRQQPGQSLTLIATANQGSEATYESGFVIDKFPISRPNLTFSTLTVSNMSPEDSSIYLCSTPRLPQETQYFGPGTRLLVL.

In DNA, the CDR3 is TGTGCCACCAGCAGAGTACCCGTTATAGATCGGACCCAGTACTTC. Translating it yields CATSRVPVIDRTQYF. The gene calls are TRBV15 and TRBJ2-5; D remains unclear. The V and J ends lost 1 base and 7 bases respectively, with 16 bases between them. This CDR3 comprises 15 residues. Germline V lookup: CDR1 LNHNV, CDR2 YYDKDF (reference sequence).

This clone occurred a few times. Here the CDR3 reads CAWTFGSSYNEQFF. The CDR3 nucleotides are TGTGCCTGGACTTTCGGCAGCTCCTACAATGAGCAGTTCTTC. The V gene is TRBV30, the J gene TRBJ2-1; D is uncertain. The V end lost 4 bases, the J end lost 0 bases, and 10 bases lay between the germline ends. The CDR3 has 14 amino acids. The germline V gene has CDR1 GTSNPN and CDR2 SVGIG (reference sequence).

The chain has TRBV5-1 and TRBJ2-2; D gene uncertain. Germline CDR1 SGHRS, CDR2 YFSETQ. V lost 4 bases, J lost 7 bases, and 11 bases lay in between. The CDR3 length is 13 residues. In nucleotides, the CDR3 is TGCGCCAGCAGCATTAAACTGGGCGGGGAGCTGTTTTTT. This translates into CASSIKLGGELFF.

The CDR3 coding sequence is TGTGCCAGCAGCCAAGTTGCCGGCATGAACACTGAAGCTTTCTTT. Amino acids: CASSQVAGMNTEAFF. The V and J genes are TRBV14 and TRBJ1-1; D is uncertain. The CDR3 covers 15 residues. In germline, CDR1 is SGHDN, CDR2 FVKESK. Trimming removed 1 base at V and 0 bases at J, with 9 bases between. Full variable domain (outside the CDR3, taken from reference TRBV14 and TRBJ1-1): EAGVTQFPSHSVIEKGQTVTLRCDPISGHDNLYWYRRVMGKEIKFLLHFVKESKQDESGMPNNRFLAERTGGTYSTLKVQPAELEDSGVYFCASSQVAGMNTEAFFGQGTRLTVV.

V usage is TRBV4-1 and J usage is TRBJ2-7, with TRBD1 matching 7 bases. There are 16 residues in the CDR3. V shed 1 base and J 0 bases; nucleotides not matched to a gene: 6. The germline V gene encodes CDR1 MGHRA and CDR2 YSYEKL. The CDR3 loop reads CASSQANRGSSYEQYF. As DNA, the CDR3 is TGCGCCAGCAGCCAAGCTAACAGGGGAAGCTCCTACGAGCAGTACTTC.

This chain links TRBV5-1 with TRBJ1-1, with 7 bases that match TRBD1. Germline V lookup: CDR1 SGHRS, CDR2 YFSETQ. The CDR3 has 12 residues. With 3 bases clipped from V and 8 bases from J, the junction kept 4 bases outside the gene matches. The CDR3 spells CASSSGTVEAFF. CDR3 bases: TGCGCCAGCAGCTCGGGGACAGTCGAAGCTTTCTTT.

This clone appeared a few times. The gene calls are TRBV5-1 and TRBJ2-7; 8 positions agree with TRBD1. Trimming removed 4 bases from V and 1 base from J; junction bases left unmatched: 4. Per germline, CDR1 SGHRS and CDR2 YFSETQ. The CDR3 is made up of 14 amino acids. CDR3 protein: CASSTGTGSYEQYF. CDR3 bases: TGCGCCAGCAGCACCGGGACAGGTTCCTACGAGCAGTACTTC.

The genes are TRBV5-1 and TRBJ1-1; D is undetermined. The length of the CDR3 is 14 residues. Looked up from germline, CDR1 is SGHRS and CDR2 is YFSETQ. Trimming left V 0 bases short and J 4 bases short, with 10 bases between. In DNA form, the CDR3 reads TGCGCCAGCAGCTTGGGAGGTTGGATCACTGAAGCTTTCTTT. Protein sequence: CASSLGGWITEAFF.

This clone came up once. This sequence joins TRBV5-1 and TRBJ2-7; TRBD2 matches at 9 bases. The germline V gene encodes CDR1 SGHRS and CDR2 YFSETQ. Trimming took 8 bases from V and 5 from J; bases not matched to a gene: 11. This CDR3 is 14 amino acids long. CDR3 DNA: TGCGCCAGTAAAGCGGGAGGCCCCAGGGACGAGCAGTACTTC. It specifies CASKAGGPRDEQYF.

This chain links TRBV27 with TRBJ2-2; D remains ambiguous. The length of the CDR3 is 12 residues. V lost 6 bases and J lost 6, with 8 bases in between. Germline loops: CDR1 MNHEY, CDR2 SMNVEV (reference sequence). The CDR3 DNA is TGTGCCAGCAGAAGGGCGGCCGGGGAGCTGTTTTTT. Encoded protein: CASRRAAGELFF.

This clone has just one count. The genes are TRBV5-1 and TRBJ2-7; maybe TRBD1 (6 bases). V gave up 3 bases and J gave up 2 bases, with 15 bases separating them. The CDR3 is 15 residues long. Per germline, CDR1 SGHRS and CDR2 YFSETQ. The CDR3 DNA reads TGCGCCAGCAGCTCAATGATGGGGGCAACCTACGAGCAGTACTTC. This sequence encodes CASSSMMGATYEQYF.

The chain links TRBV7-9 to TRBJ2-7, with D perhaps assigned TRBD1 or TRBD2 (7 bases each). V was cut by 5 bases and J by 0 bases, with 11 bases left in between. The CDR3 has 14 residues. Looked up from germline, CDR1 is SEHNR and CDR2 is FQNEAQ (reference sequence). CDR3 in DNA: TGTGCCAGCAGCCCAGGGGGGGTCTCCTACGAGCAGTACTTC. Its translation: CASSPGGVSYEQYF. Looking up the rest from reference TRBV7-9 and TRBJ2-7 gives the full variable domain: DTGVSQNPRHKITKRGQNVTFRCDPISEHNRLYWYRQTLGQGPEFLTYFQNEAQLEKSRLLSDRFSAERPKGSFSTLEIQRTEQGDSAMYLCASSPGGVSYEQYFGPGTRLTVT.

This sequence joins TRBV5-1 and TRBJ2-4; D call uncertain. Germline loops: CDR1 SGHRS, CDR2 YFSETQ. V lost 0 bases, J lost 0 bases, and 10 bases lay in between. The CDR3 is 16 amino acids. The CDR3 nucleotides read TGCGCCAGCAGCTTGGGACACAATCTAGCCAAAAACATTCAGTACTTC. Its protein product is CASSLGHNLAKNIQYF.

This clone appeared a few times. This chain links TRBV7-3 with TRBJ2-7; 7 bases map to TRBD2. Trimming cost V 5 bases and J 4 bases; bases outside gene matches: 11. The germline V gene has CDR1 SGHTA and CDR2 FQGTGA. This CDR3 contains 15 residues. The CDR3 region is CASSIEGGSMYEQYF. The CDR3 coding sequence is TGTGCCAGCAGCATAGAGGGCGGGAGTATGTACGAGCAGTACTTC.

This clone was seen more than once but under ten times. V and J are TRBV28 and TRBJ2-5; D possibly corresponds to TRBD1 (5 bases). Germline V gene sequence: CDR1 MDHEN, CDR2 SYDVKM. V was pared by 6 bases and J by 3 bases, with 11 bases between. The length of the CDR3 is 13 residues. CDR3 nucleotide sequence: TGTGCCAGCAGGAGACAGCCGAAAGAGACCCAGTACTTC. Translated: CASRRQPKETQYF.

The chain has TRBV6-1 and TRBJ2-7, with 11 positions matching TRBD2. The CDR3 is 13 residues long. V shed 4 bases, J shed 6 bases, and the junction held 2 bases outside the gene matches. Germline V gene sequence: CDR1 MNHNS, CDR2 SASEGT. This chain's CDR3 is CASSALAGVEQYF. The CDR3, as DNA: TGTGCCAGCAGTGCACTAGCGGGAGTCGAGCAGTACTTC.